This passage covers 21 T cell receptor beta chains from one sample sequenced in a study of beta chain features in type 1 diabetes. cDNA synthesis used the whole RNA isolate, giving expressed TCRB sequences. The table came from immunoSEQ multiplex PCR; TCRdb's copy has only in-frame clones and leaves some out. Of fewer than 400,000 clones listed, 7.5% to 9% are singletons. Sequencing used central memory CD4+ T cells from blood. These receptors were taken from a woman aged 18 to 35 in good health.

This clone was counted only a few times. The chain joins TRBV9 to TRBJ2-5; 7 bases align to TRBD1. CDR1 is SGDLS and CDR2 is YYNGEE in the germline V gene. The CDR3 extends over 15 amino acids. The J segment lost 1 base and the V segment lost 0 bases, leaving 3 bases of the junction unmatched. The CDR3 DNA reads TGTGCCAGCAGCGTAGGGGGACAGCTCCAAGAGACCCAGTACTTC. Translated, it gives CASSVGGQLQETQYF. Variable domain in full (rest from reference TRBV9 and TRBJ2-5): DSGVTQTPKHLITATGQRVTLRCSPRSGDLSVYWYQQSLDQGLQFLIQYYNGEERAKGNILERFSAQQFPDLHSELNLSSLELGDSALYFCASSVGGQLQETQYFGPGTRLLVL.

This clone showed up just a few times. This chain uses TRBV11-2 with TRBJ2-7, with 8 bases identical to TRBD2. The V gene end was trimmed by 5 bases and the J gene end by 4 bases; junction bases not matched to a gene: 22. The V gene's germline CDR1 is SGHAT and CDR2 FQNNGV. This CDR3 is built from 19 residues. CDR3 region: CASSKLVPKKREWLYEQYF. CDR3 in DNA: TGTGCCAGCAGCAAATTAGTCCCTAAAAAGCGGGAGTGGTTGTACGAGCAGTACTTC. The complete variable domain, with remaining parts taken from reference TRBV11-2 and TRBJ2-7, reads EAGVAQSPRYKIIEKRQSVAFWCNPISGHATLYWYQQILGQGPKLLIQFQNNGVVDDSQLPKDRFSAERLKGVDSTLKIQPAKLEDSAVYLCASSKLVPKKREWLYEQYFGPGTRLTVT.

This clone was seen a few times. The genes are TRBV28 and TRBJ2-5; D is unresolved. Trimming removed 4 bases from V and 5 bases from J, with 14 bases in between. Germline V lookup: CDR1 MDHEN, CDR2 SYDVKM. The CDR3 covers 14 residues. This chain's CDR3 is CASSSPGFGETQYF. DNA for the CDR3: TGTGCCAGCAGTTCGCCTGGGTTTGGGGAGACCCAGTACTTC.

V gene TRBV7-9 combines with J gene TRBJ1-4; 11 bases are a match to TRBD1. Germline assignment: CDR1 SEHNR and CDR2 FQNEAQ (reference sequence). The CDR3 has 14 residues. J lost 8 bases, V lost 6 bases, and 5 bases had no gene match. The DNA for the CDR3 is TGTGCCAGCAGTCCCGGGACAGGGGGAGAAAAACTGTTTTTT. Amino acids: CASSPGTGGEKLFF.

This clone was observed at least ten times. Other nucleotide sequences in the sample specify the same CDR3. The chain carries TRBV7-2 and TRBJ1-3; 9 positions match TRBD1. The CDR3 consists of 16 residues. With 5 bases clipped from V and 0 bases from J, the junction kept 5 bases outside the gene matches. In germline, CDR1 is SGHTA, CDR2 FQGNSA. The CDR3 DNA sequence: TGTGCCAGCAGCCCCTGGACAGGGGCCTCTGGAAACACCATATATTTT. This encodes CASSPWTGASGNTIYF.

This clone was counted ten times or more. The CDR3 is CASTFGSATPYEQYF. DNA of the CDR3: TGTGCCAGCACTTTCGGATCAGCTACTCCCTACGAGCAGTACTTC. The chain links TRBV6-1 to TRBJ2-7, with D unresolved. Looked up from germline, CDR1 is MNHNS and CDR2 is SASEGT. Trimming stripped 7 bases from V and 2 bases from J, with 18 bases between. The CDR3 consists of 15 residues.

This chain links TRBV10-3 with TRBJ2-1; TRBD2 aligns across 7 bases. Germline-derived CDR1 and CDR2 are ENHRY and SYGVKD. The V gene end was trimmed by 10 bases and the J gene end by 4 bases; junction bases not matched to a gene: 10. The CDR3 extends over 14 amino acids. This chain's CDR3 is CATRLAQIYNEQFF. CDR3 bases: TGTGCCACCCGACTAGCACAAATATACAATGAGCAGTTCTTC.

Of note for this clone: Only one base separates this from a far larger clonotype, so it likely reflects a read error. The genes are TRBV28 and TRBJ2-5; TRBD2 agrees at 8 bases. The CDR3 contains 15 residues. In germline, CDR1 is MDHEN, CDR2 SYDVKM. CDR3 region: CACRGTRSGVETQYF. The CDR3 DNA reads TGTGCCTGCAGAGGGACTAGGAGTGGGGTAGAGACCCAGTACTTC.

The chain links TRBV10-3 to TRBJ2-3; 9 bases fit TRBD2. V trimming: 6 bases; J trimming: 4 bases; junction bases outside the gene matches: 8. The CDR3 runs to 15 residues. Germline V gene sequence: CDR1 ENHRY, CDR2 SYGVKD. CDR3: CAIRPGLATPDTQYF. The CDR3 DNA follows: TGTGCCATCAGACCGGGACTAGCAACCCCAGATACGCAGTATTTT.

This clone was picked up a small number of times. The chain recombines TRBV5-4 with TRBJ2-1; 8 nucleotides line up with TRBD2. The V gene's germline CDR1 is SGHNT and CDR2 YYREEE (reference sequence). V gave up 0 bases and J gave up 6 bases; unmatched junction bases: 8. The CDR3 runs to 16 residues. The CDR3 DNA sequence: TGTGCCAGCAGCTTGGGAATGGCGGGAGGATCCAATGAGCAGTTCTTC. Protein: CASSLGMAGGSNEQFF.

This clone turned up a few times. The germline gene is not matched at one end of the junction; a read error may be the cause. The chain is built from TRBV5-6 and TRBJ2-3; tentatively, D is TRBD2 (5 bases). There are 14 residues in the CDR3. The germline gives CDR1 SGHDT, CDR2 YYEEEE. The CDR3 DNA sequence: TGTGCCAGCAGCTTATCAAGCGGCACAAATACGCAGTATTTT. This encodes CASSLSSGTNTQYF.

This clone has only a few counts. The chain combines TRBV25-1 with TRBJ2-7; 12 bases agree with TRBD2. V was pared by 2 bases and J by 1 base, with 9 bases of the junction left unmatched. CDR3 length: 18 residues. Per germline, CDR1 MGHDK and CDR2 SYGVNS. Here the CDR3 DNA reads TGTGCCAGCAGTGAAGTCCGAGATGGGACTAGCGGGTCCTACGAGCAGTACTTC. This sequence encodes CASSEVRDGTSGSYEQYF.

This clone was observed a handful of times. The chain joins TRBV18 to TRBJ2-7; TRBD1 agrees at 10 bases. Trimming removed 4 bases from V and 1 base from J; junction bases left unmatched: 4. Per the germline V gene, CDR1 is KGHSH and CDR2 is LQKENI. The CDR3 has 15 amino acids. The CDR3 DNA reads TGTGCCAGCTCACAGACAGGGGGCTCATCCTACGAGCAGTACTTC. Translation gives CASSQTGGSSYEQYF.

The sample holds a few counts of this clone. The rearrangement links TRBV2 to TRBJ2-6; 7 nucleotides line up with TRBD1. Germline CDR1 and CDR2: SNHLY and FYNNEI. V dropped 6 bases and J dropped 0; count of bases not matched to a gene: 8. CDR3 length: 17 residues. The CDR3 nucleotides read TGTGCCAGCAGCGCTGGACAGGCCCGCTCTGGGGCCAACGTCCTGACTTTC. It is translated as CASSAGQARSGANVLTF.

This clone was found a few times. V usage is TRBV19 and J usage is TRBJ2-2; the D is unclear. Germline V CDR1 and CDR2: LNHDA, SQIVND (reference sequence). V dropped 3 bases and J dropped 7 bases, with 6 bases sitting between them. The CDR3 has 12 amino acids. The CDR3 loop reads CASSIWGGELFF. CDR3 nucleotide sequence: TGTGCCAGTAGTATTTGGGGCGGGGAGCTGTTTTTT.

The chain employs TRBV11-3 and TRBJ2-1; D is ambiguous. This CDR3 spans 13 amino acids. Trimming left V 0 bases short and J 12 bases short, with 12 bases between. Germline CDR1 SGHNT, CDR2 YENEEA. The CDR3 DNA sequence: TGTGCCAGCAGCTTAGACCCGTCTAACGGGCAGTTCTTC. As protein: CASSLDPSNGQFF.

In this sample, this clone turned up a few times. The chain links TRBV2 to TRBJ1-6; no clear D gene. CDR3 length: 13 residues. Germline CDR1 SNHLY, CDR2 FYNNEI. Trimming shortened V by 6 bases and J by 6 bases, and 9 bases separated the two germline ends. The CDR3: CASSNVANSPLHF. As DNA, the CDR3 is TGTGCCAGCAGCAACGTCGCTAATTCACCCCTCCACTTT.

This clone was counted a few times. J is TRBJ1-2 and V is TRBV2; D might be TRBD1 (5 bases). V lost 5 bases to trimming and J lost 1 base, with 14 bases between them. The V gene's germline CDR1 is SNHLY and CDR2 FYNNEI. The CDR3 runs 15 residues. The CDR3 sequence is CASSRQGRFNYGYTF. The DNA of the CDR3 is TGTGCCAGCAGTCGGCAGGGACGTTTTAACTATGGCTACACCTTC.

There are a few counts of this clone. Here the CDR3 reads CASTAYPVGAYEQYF. CDR3 coding DNA: TGTGCCAGCACCGCCTACCCCGTGGGGGCCTACGAGCAGTACTTC. The chain couples TRBV6-1 to TRBJ2-7; D may be TRBD1 or TRBD2 (5 bases each). This CDR3 is built from 15 residues. V was clipped by 7 bases and J by 2 bases, with 18 bases between them. The V gene's germline CDR1 is MNHNS and CDR2 SASEGT.

The table lists this clone with a few counts. The chain has TRBV5-4 and TRBJ2-7; D unresolved. The CDR3 sequence is 12 residues long. Per the germline V gene, CDR1 is SGHNT and CDR2 is YYREEE (reference sequence). V was pared by 1 base and J by 4 bases, with 6 bases between. The DNA of the CDR3 is TGTGCCAGCAGCTTGATGGGTTACGAGCAGTACTTC. Translating it yields CASSLMGYEQYF. The entire variable domain, with the rest obtained from reference TRBV5-4 and TRBJ2-7, is as follows: ETGVTQSPTHLIKTRGQQVTLRCSSQSGHNTVSWYQQALGQGPQFIFQYYREEENGRGNFPPRFSGLQFPNYSSELNVNALELDDSALYLCASSLMGYEQYFGPGTRLTVT.

This clone was counted at least ten times. The junction does not match germline at one end; this may be a read error. The rearrangement uses TRBV10-3 and TRBJ2-5; 7 bases fit TRBD1. The CDR3 spans 16 residues. CDR1 and CDR2 from the germline V gene are ENHRY and SYGVKD. Here the CDR3 reads CASSTTGTADTETQYF. CDR3 DNA sequence: TGTGCCAGCAGTACTACCGGGACAGCCGATACTGAGACCCAGTACTTC.